This TCR beta chain was observed in a study of cytomegalovirus exposure and HLA in healthy donors. With 60 Vbeta and 13 Jbeta primers, the PCR was carried out. Assay: immunoSEQ multiplex PCR; the TCRdb copy retains only in-frame clones and omits some. The profile covers roughly 240,000 clones, with roughly 78% appearing a single time and around 0.44% taken by the ten largest. This CDR3 has 15 amino acids. The V gene's germline CDR1 is MNHEY and CDR2 SMNVEV (reference sequence). V shed 5 bases, J shed 3 bases, and the junction held 7 bases outside the gene matches. General study findings and limits: Versus the approximately 700-donor mean, an Asian-associated ancestry cluster reportedly showed fewer N-insertions in a later analysis. Reported performance of the classifier showed diagnosis of cytomegalovirus status with high specificity and sensitivity.

As concerns this clone: What it recognizes is unknown.

J is TRBJ1-1 and V is TRBV27; 9 bases match TRBD1. The origin of this receptor is a boy aged 10-17 years in good health and CMV-seronegative. Sequencing was performed on PBMCs. CDR3 sequence (DNA): TGTGCCAGCAGTGTTAACAGGGGGCAGGACACTGAAGCTTTCTTT. It codes for CASSVNRGQDTEAFF.